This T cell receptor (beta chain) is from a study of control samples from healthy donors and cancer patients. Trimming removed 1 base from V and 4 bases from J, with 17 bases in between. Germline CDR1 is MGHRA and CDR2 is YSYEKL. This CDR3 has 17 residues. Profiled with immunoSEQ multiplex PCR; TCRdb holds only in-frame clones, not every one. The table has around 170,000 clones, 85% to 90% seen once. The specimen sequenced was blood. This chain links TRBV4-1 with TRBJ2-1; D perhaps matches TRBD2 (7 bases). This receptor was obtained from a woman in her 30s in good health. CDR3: CASSQVGASGPYNEQFF. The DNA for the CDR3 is TGCGCCAGCAGCCAAGTGGGGGCTAGCGGACCATACAATGAGCAGTTCTTC.